This entry concerns a single TCR beta chain. Its antigen target is currently unknown. No qualities accompany the bases; no much larger clone lies one base away. The sample is drawn from a study of CD8+ T cells in alopecia areata (dated 2018 in TCRdb). The study in broad terms: To study T cell clonal expansion in alopecia areata, the researchers applied high-throughput TCRbeta sequencing to both the C3H/HeJ mouse model and human patients. In humans, TCRbeta sequencing was performed on scalp tissue and on sorted CD4+ and CD8+ peripheral blood T cells from healthy controls and from patients with patchy or totalis/universalis alopecia areata. Scalp clonality was compared among normal scalp (n=4), patchy alopecia areata scalp (n=8), and alopecia totalis/universalis scalp (n=8). RNA was obtained with the PAXgene miRNA kit for fixed scalp, the miRNeasy kit for PBMCs, and the RNeasy kit for mouse skin. TCRbeta CDR3 regions were amplified by immunoSEQ multiplex PCR using 35 Vbeta forward and 13 Jbeta reverse primers. What the research found in general, with its limitations: Unlike mouse skin, which is dominated by gammadelta T cells, normal human skin has resident alphabeta T cells that are also sequenced, and this complicates analysis of the scalp TCR repertoire. Shared TCR sequences between patients were less evident than in mice, which may be partly attributable to HLA diversity in the patient population. Compared with normal scalp, lesional scalp had higher clonality and more expanded CD8+ clones, particularly in alopecia totalis/universalis, a pattern that suggests antigenic drive.

Lesional scalp punch biopsies and peripheral blood were collected from alopecia areata patients. PBMCs were isolated by density centrifugation and stained for CD3, CD4 and CD8, and CD4+ and CD8+ T cells were sorted on a FACSAria. The untreated alopecia areata patients were recruited through a multicenter biomarker study. In 5 or 6 patients from the biomarker study, blood CD8+ T cells were sorted further into NKG2D-low and NKG2D-high fractions. From cysteine to phenylalanine, the CDR3 is 12 amino acids long. CDR3 DNA is the only sequence kept; it has 36 bases, read in frame from the first base. V gives up 3 bases and J gives up 5 bases, and the segment between their germline ends measures 6 bases. CDR1 and CDR2 (SGHVS, FNYEAQ) derive from the germline V gene. The method behind the library was the immunoSEQ multiplex PCR assay. RNA was extracted from all samples and reverse transcribed into cDNA as template for TCR sequencing. SuperScript III was used for first-strand cDNA synthesis, primed with a 2:1 mix of oligo-dT and random hexamers. A synthetic immune receptor repertoire was used to assess amplification bias, and residual bias was removed computationally. For the original study's pipeline: Raw reads were preprocessed to remove errors, and CDR3 was defined by IMGT conventions from the conserved cysteine to phenylalanine. Clonality was computed by normalizing Shannon entropy by log2 of the number of productive unique TCRs and subtracting the result from 1. Whether each scalp clone was CD4 or CD8 was inferred by checking scalp TCRbeta sequences against the CD4 and CD8 repertoires from sorted blood. TCRdb carries this immuneACCESS record with in-frame sequences only. Its versions omit some clonotypes, under half of them owing to an unresolved V gene in the studies checked, with the rest unexplained. D and trimming come from the DNA, and the V and J calls and clone size come from that table. Within this sample are 70,000 to 95,000 clones, with about 53% of them counted one time only. Of the sample, 5.5% to 6% falls within the top ten clones.

The sequence was collected from a human donor with alopecia areata. The specimen was NKG2D-high CD8+ T cells sorted from blood. The cell subset or site label of this sample denotes: sorted CD8+ NKG2D-high blood T cells. The chain joins TRBV7-6 to TRBJ2-3, with the D segment identity uncertain. At the DNA level, the sequence is TGTGCCAGCAGCTTTGGCGAAGATACGCAGTATTTT. It translates as CASSFGEDTQYF. This CDR3, with the reference TRBV7-6 and TRBJ2-3 proteins standing in past its ends, gives the full variable domain GAGVSQSPRYKVTKRGQDVALRCDPISGHVSLYWYRQALGQGPEFLTYFNYEAQQDKSGLPNDRFSAERPEGSISTLTIQRTEQRDSAMYRCASSFGEDTQYFGPGTRLTVL.